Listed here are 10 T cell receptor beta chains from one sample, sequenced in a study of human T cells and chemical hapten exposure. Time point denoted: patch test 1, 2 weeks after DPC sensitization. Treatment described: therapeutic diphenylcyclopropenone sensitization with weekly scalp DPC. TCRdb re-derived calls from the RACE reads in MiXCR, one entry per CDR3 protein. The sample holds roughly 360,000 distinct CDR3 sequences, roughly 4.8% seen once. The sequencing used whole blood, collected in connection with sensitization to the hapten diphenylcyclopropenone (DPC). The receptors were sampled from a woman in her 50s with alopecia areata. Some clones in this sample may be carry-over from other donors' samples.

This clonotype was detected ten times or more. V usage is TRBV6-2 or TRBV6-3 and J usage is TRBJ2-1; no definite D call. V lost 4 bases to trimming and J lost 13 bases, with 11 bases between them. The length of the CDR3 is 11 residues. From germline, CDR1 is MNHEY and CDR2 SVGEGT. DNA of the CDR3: TGTGCCAGCAGTTCCAGCCTGGTCCAGTTCTTC. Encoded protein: CASSSSLVQFF.

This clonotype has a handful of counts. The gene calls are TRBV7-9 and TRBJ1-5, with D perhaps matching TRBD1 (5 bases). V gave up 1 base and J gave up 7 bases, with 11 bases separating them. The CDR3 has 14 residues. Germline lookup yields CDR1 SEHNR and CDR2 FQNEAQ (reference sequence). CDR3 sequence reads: CASSLGVGRQPQHF. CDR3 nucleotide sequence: TGTGCCAGCAGCTTAGGCGTGGGGCGGCAGCCCCAGCATTTT. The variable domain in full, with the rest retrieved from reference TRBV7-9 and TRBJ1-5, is DTGVSQNPRHKITKRGQNVTFRCDPISEHNRLYWYRQTLGQGPEFLTYFQNEAQLEKSRLLSDRFSAERPKGSFSTLEIQRTEQGDSAMYLCASSLGVGRQPQHFGDGTRLSIL.

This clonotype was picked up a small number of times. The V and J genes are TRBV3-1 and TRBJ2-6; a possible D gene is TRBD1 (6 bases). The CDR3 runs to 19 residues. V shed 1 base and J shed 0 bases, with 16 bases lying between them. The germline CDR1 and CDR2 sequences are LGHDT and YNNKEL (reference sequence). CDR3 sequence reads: CASSQVGARIDSGANVLTF. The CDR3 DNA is TGTGCCAGCAGCCAAGTGGGGGCCAGAATAGACTCTGGGGCCAACGTCCTGACTTTC.

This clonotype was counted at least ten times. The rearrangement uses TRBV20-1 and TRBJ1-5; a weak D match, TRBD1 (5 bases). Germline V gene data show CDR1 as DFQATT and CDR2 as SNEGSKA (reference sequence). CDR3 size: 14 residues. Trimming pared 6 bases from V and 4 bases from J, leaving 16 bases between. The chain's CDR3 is CSAGGSGRNQPQHF. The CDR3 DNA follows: TGCAGTGCCGGGGGGTCCGGTCGGAATCAGCCCCAGCATTTT.

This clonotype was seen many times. This CDR3 reads CSVGGVNYGYTF. As DNA, the CDR3 is TGCAGCGTTGGTGGGGTTAACTATGGCTACACCTTC. This chain connects TRBV29-1 to TRBJ1-2; no firm D call. V was trimmed by 4 bases and J by 1 base, leaving 7 bases between them. Germline-derived CDR1 and CDR2 are SQVTM and ANQGSEA. The CDR3 is 12 amino acids.

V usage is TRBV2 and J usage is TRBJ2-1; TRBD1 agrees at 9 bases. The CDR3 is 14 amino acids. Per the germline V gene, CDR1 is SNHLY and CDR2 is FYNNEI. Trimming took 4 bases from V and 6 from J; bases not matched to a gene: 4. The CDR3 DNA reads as TGTGCCAGCAGTGCGGACAGGGGAAGCAATGAGCAGTTCTTC. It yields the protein CASSADRGSNEQFF.

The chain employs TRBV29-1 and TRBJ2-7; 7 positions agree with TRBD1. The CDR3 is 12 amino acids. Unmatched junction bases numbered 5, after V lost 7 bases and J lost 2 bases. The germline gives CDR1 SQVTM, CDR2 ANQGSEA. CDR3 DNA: TGCAGCGCCTGGGACAGCCCCTACGAGCAGTACTTC. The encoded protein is CSAWDSPYEQYF.

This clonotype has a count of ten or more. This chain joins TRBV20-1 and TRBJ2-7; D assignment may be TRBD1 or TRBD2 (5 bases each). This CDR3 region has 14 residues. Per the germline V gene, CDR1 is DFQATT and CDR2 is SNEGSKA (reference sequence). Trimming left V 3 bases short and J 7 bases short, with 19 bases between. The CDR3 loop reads CSARTGTTLREQYF. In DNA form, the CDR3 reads TGCAGTGCTAGGACCGGGACCACACTACGGGAGCAGTACTTC.

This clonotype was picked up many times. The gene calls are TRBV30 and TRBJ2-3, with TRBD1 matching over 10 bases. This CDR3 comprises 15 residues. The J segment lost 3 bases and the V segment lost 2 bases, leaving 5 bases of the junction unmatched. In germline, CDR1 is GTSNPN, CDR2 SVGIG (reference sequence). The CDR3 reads CAWSPLGQGTDTQYF. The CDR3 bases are TGTGCCTGGAGTCCCCTGGGACAGGGGACAGATACGCAGTATTTT.

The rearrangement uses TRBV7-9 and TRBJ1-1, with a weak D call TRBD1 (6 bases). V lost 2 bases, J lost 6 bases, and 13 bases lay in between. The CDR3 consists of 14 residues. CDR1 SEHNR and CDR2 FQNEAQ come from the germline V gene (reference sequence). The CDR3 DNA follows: TGTGCCAGCAGCTTATCACTCGGGACATCTGAAGCTTTCTTT. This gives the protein CASSLSLGTSEAFF.